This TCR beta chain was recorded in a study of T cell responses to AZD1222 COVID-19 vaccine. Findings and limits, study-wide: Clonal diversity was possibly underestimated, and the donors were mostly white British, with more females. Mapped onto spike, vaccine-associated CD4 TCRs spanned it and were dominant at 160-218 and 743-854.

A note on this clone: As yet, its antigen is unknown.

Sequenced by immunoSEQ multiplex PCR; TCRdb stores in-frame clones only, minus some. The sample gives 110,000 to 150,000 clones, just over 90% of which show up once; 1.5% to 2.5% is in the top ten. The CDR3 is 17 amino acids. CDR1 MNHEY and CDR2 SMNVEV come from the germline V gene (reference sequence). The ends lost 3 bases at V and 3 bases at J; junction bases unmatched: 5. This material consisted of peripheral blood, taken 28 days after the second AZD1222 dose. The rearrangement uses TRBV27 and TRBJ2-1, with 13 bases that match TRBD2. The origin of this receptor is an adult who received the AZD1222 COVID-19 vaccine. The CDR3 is CASSLDGTSGVYNEQFF. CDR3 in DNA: TGTGCCAGCAGTTTGGATGGGACTAGCGGGGTCTACAATGAGCAGTTCTTC.